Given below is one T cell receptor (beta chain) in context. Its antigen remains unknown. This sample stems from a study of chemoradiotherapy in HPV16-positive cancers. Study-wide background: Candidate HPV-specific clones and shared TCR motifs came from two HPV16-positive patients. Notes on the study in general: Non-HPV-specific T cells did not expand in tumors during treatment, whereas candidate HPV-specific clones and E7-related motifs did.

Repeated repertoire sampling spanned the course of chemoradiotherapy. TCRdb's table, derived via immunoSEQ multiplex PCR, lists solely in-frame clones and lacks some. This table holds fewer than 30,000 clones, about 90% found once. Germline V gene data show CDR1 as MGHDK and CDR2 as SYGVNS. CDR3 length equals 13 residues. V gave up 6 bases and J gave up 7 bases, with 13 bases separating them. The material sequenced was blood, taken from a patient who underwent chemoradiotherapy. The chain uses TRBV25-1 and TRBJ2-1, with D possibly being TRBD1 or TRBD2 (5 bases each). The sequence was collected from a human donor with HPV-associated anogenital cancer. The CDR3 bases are TGTGCCAGCAGGCCCCGAGGGGAGAATGAGCAGTTCTTC. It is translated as CASRPRGENEQFF.